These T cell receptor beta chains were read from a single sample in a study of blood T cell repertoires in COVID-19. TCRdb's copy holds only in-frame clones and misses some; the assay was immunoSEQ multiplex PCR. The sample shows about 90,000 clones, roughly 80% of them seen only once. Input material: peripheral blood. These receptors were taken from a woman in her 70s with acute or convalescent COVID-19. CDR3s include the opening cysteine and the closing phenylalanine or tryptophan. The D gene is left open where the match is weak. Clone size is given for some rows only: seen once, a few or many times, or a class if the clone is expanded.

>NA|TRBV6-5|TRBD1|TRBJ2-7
TGTGCCAGCAGTTACGGTGGGACAGGGAGCCACGAGCAGTACTTC
CASSYGGTGSHEQYF
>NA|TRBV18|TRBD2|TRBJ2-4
TGTGCCAGCTCACCTTCACTAGCGCTAGCCAAAAACATTCAGTACTTC
CASSPSLALAKNIQYF
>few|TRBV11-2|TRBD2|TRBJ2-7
TGTGCCAGCAGCCAGGGGCGGGAGGGCCTAGGGGAGCAGTACTTC
CASSQGREGLGEQYF
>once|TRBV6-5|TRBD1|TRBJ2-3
TGTGCCAGCAGCAGGGGGCTACTCGGCACAGATACGCAGTATTTT
CASSRGLLGTDTQYF
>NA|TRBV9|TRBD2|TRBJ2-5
TGTGCCAGCAGCTCTGGACTAGCGGGGGCTCAACGCGCAGAGACCCAGTACTTC
CASSSGLAGAQRAETQYF
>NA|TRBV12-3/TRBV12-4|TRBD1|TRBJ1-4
TGTGCCAGCAGGAAACAGGGGGTTGAAAAACTGTTTTTT
CASRKQGVEKLFF
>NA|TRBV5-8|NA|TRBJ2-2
TGTGCCAGCAGCTTACCAGGGGCTCCGAACACCGGGGAGCTGTTTTTT
CASSLPGAPNTGELFF
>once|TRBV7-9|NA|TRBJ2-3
TGTGCCAGCAGCACTAGCACTAGTACAGATACGCAGTATTTT
CASSTSTSTDTQYF
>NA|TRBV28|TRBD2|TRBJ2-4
TGTGCCAGCAGTGGGGGACTAGCGGGACTAGCCAAAAACATTCAGTACTTC
CASSGGLAGLAKNIQYF
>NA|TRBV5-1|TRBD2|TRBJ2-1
TGCGCCAGCAGCTACGGGACTAGCGGGATAGAGCAGTTCTTC
CASSYGTSGIEQFF
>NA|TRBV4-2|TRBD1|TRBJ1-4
TGTGCCAGCAGCCTGGGGACAGTGGGGTACGGGGGACTGTTTTTT
CASSLGTVGYGGLFF
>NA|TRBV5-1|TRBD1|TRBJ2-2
TGCGCCAGCAGCAGATCCGGGACAGCCACCGGGGAGCTGTTTTTT
CASSRSGTATGELFF
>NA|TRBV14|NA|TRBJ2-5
TGTGCCAGCAGCCAAGTCACAGGGTCGTCTAGGGAGACCCAGTACTTC
CASSQVTGSSRETQYF
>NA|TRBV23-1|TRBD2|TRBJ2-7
TGCGCCAGACGACCCTTCGGGAAAACTAGCGGGACCTGCTCCTACGAGCAGTACTTC
CARRPFGKTSGTCSYEQYF
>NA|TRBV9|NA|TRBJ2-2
TGTGCCAGCAGCGTAGCTACGGGGGTTTTGACCGGGGAGCTGTTTTTT
CASSVATGVLTGELFF
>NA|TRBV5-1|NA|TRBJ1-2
TGCGCCAGCAGCTCAGGCCAAGCAAGGAACTATGGCTACACCTTC
CASSSGQARNYGYTF
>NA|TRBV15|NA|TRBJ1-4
TGTGCCACCAGCAGAGATCGCGGGGGCGGGGGTGAAAAACTGTTTTTT
CATSRDRGGGGEKLFF
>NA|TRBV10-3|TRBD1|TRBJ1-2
TGTGCCATCAGGGGACAGGGGGTTAACTATGGCTACACCTTC
CAIRGQGVNYGYTF
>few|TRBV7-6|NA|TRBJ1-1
TGTGCCAGCAGGGACACCCAAGAGATGAACACTGAAGCTTTCTTT
CASRDTQEMNTEAFF
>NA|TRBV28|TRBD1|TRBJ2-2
TGTGCCGCTAGCCCGGGGACAGCGAACACCGGGGAGCTGTTTTTT
CAASPGTANTGELFF
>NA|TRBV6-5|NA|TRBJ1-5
TGTGCCAGCAGTCCAGCGGGCTGGGATCAGCCCCAGCATTTT
CASSPAGWDQPQHF
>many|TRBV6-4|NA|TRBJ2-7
TGTGCCAGCAGTGACTCGTGGGGGACAAACTCCTACGAGCAGTACTTC
CASSDSWGTNSYEQYF
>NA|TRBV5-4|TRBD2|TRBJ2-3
TGTGCCAGCAGCTCCGGACTAGCGGGGGCCTGGGGCACAGATACGCAGTATTTT
CASSSGLAGAWGTDTQYF
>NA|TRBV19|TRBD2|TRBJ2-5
TGTGCCAGTAGTATAGGTCTGGTAGCGGGACCATCAGAGACCCAGTACTTC
CASSIGLVAGPSETQYF
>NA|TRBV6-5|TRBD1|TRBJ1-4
TGTGCCAGCAGTACCGACAGGGGAAGGAAAGAAAAACTGTTTTTT
CASSTDRGRKEKLFF
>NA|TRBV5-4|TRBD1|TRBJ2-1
TGTGCCAGCAGCCCCGGGACAGGGCGCAATGAGCAGTTCTTC
CASSPGTGRNEQFF
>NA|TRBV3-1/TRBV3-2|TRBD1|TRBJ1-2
TGTGCCAGCAGCTCGGACAGGGCCTATGGCTACACCTTC
CASSSDRAYGYTF
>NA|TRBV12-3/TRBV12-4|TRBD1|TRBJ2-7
TGTGCCAGCAGCGACAGGGGCCACGAGCAGTACTTC
CASSDRGHEQYF
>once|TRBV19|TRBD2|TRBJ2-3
TGTGCCAGTAGTACAAGGAGGCTAGCGGGGTCCCTAAGCACAGATACGCAGTATTTT
CASSTRRLAGSLSTDTQYF
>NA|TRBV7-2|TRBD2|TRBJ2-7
TGTGCCAGCAGCTTATATCCAGCGGGAGGACCCTACGAGCAGTACTTC
CASSLYPAGGPYEQYF
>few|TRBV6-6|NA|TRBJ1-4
TGTGCCAGCAGTTACCAGACGGGTGGCGAAAAACTGTTTTTT
CASSYQTGGEKLFF
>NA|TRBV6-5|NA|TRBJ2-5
TGTGCCAGCAGTTATTCGAGAGGGTGGACCCAGTACTTC
CASSYSRGWTQYF
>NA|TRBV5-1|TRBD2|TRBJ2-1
TGCGCCAGCTCACTGACTAGCGGGGACTCCTACAATGAGCAGTTCTTC
CASSLTSGDSYNEQFF
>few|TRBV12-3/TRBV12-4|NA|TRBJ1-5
TGTGCCAGCACCCAGAGCAATCAGCCCCAGCATTTT
CASTQSNQPQHF
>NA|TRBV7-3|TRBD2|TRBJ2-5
TGTGCCAGCAGCTTAACCGGGACTAGCCAAGAGACCCAGTACTTC
CASSLTGTSQETQYF
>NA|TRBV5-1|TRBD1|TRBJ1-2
TGCGCCAGCAGCTTGGGCAGGGGGCCTAACTATGGCTACACCTTC
CASSLGRGPNYGYTF
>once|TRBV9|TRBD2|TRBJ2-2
TGTGCCAGCGGGGCGGGAGCCGCGAACACCGGGGAGCTGTTTTTT
CASGAGAANTGELFF
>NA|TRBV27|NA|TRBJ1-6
TGTGCCAGCAGTACTGGGGGGGGGACACCCCTCCACTTT
CASSTGGGTPLHF
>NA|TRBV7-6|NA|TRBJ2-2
TGTGCCAGCAGCTTAGGTGGGGGCGCGAACACCGGGGAGCTGTTTTTT
CASSLGGGANTGELFF
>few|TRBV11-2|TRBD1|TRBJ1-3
TGTGCCAGCAGCTTAGGGACAGGGGGTTCCGCCATATATTTT
CASSLGTGGSAIYF
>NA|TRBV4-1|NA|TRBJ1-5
TGCGCCAGCATCAGATTCCGCGGGATCCCAAGCAATCAGCCCCAGCATTTT
CASIRFRGIPSNQPQHF
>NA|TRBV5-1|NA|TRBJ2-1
TGCGCCAGCAGCTCGGGGGGCCGCTACAATGAGCAGTTCTTC
CASSSGGRYNEQFF
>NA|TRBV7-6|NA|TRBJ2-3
TGTGCCAGCAGCTTAGCCCCCTCTTCCACAGATACGCAGTATTTT
CASSLAPSSTDTQYF
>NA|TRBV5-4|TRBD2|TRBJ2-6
TGTGCCAGCAGCAAGGGACTAGCGGGAGGAGGTGGGGCCAACGTCCTGACTTTC
CASSKGLAGGGGANVLTF
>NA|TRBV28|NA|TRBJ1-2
TGTGCCAGCAGTTTCGTTTCAGGGAGGAGTGGCTACACCTTC
CASSFVSGRSGYTF
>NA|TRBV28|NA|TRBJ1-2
TGTGCCAGCAGTTTCACGACACCAAACTATGGCTACACCTTC
CASSFTTPNYGYTF
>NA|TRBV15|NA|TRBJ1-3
TGTGCCACCAGCACGGGATTCGGAAACACCATATATTTT
CATSTGFGNTIYF
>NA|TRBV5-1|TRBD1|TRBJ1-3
TGCGCCAGCAGACCAGGGGGGTCTGGAAACACCATATATTTT
CASRPGGSGNTIYF
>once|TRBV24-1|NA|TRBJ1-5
TGTGCCACCAGTGGAGGGATCGGCAATCAGCCCCAGCATTTT
CATSGGIGNQPQHF
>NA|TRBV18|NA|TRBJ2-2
TGTGCCAGCTCATCGACCCAGGGGTACACCGGGGAGCTGTTTTTT
CASSSTQGYTGELFF
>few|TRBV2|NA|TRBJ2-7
TGTGCCAGCATTGGAGGAACCTACGAGCAGTACTTC
CASIGGTYEQYF
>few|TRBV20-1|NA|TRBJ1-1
TGCAGTGCCCGGGGGGGCACTGAAGCTTTCTTT
CSARGGTEAFF
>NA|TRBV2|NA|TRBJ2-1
TGTGCCAGCAGCCAGACAGGGACTCTCTACAATGAGCAGTTCTTC
CASSQTGTLYNEQFF
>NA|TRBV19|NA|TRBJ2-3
TGTGCCAGTAAATTCGGGAGTCAGGCGGGCACAGATACGCAGTATTTT
CASKFGSQAGTDTQYF
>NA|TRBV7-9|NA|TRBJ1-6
TGTGCCAGCAGCTTGTTCTCAGGGATGAATTCACCCCTCCACTTT
CASSLFSGMNSPLHF